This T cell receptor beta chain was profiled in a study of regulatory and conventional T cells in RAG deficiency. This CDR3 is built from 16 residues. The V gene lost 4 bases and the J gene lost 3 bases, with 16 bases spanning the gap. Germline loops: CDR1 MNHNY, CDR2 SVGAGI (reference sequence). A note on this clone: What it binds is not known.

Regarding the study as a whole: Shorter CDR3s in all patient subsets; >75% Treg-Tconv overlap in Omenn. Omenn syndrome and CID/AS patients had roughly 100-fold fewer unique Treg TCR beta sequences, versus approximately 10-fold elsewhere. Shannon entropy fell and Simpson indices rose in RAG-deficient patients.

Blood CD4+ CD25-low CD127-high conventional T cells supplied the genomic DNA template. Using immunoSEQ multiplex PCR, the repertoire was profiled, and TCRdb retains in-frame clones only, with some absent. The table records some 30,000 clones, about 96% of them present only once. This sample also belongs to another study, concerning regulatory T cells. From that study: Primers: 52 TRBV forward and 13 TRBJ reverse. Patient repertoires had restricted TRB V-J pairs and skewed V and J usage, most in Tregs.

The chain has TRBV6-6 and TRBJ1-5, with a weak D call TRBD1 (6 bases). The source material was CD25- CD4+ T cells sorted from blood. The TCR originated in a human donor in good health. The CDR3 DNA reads TGTGCCAGCAGTTCGTCACAGACAGGACACAATCAGCCCCAGCATTTT. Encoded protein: CASSSSQTGHNQPQHF.